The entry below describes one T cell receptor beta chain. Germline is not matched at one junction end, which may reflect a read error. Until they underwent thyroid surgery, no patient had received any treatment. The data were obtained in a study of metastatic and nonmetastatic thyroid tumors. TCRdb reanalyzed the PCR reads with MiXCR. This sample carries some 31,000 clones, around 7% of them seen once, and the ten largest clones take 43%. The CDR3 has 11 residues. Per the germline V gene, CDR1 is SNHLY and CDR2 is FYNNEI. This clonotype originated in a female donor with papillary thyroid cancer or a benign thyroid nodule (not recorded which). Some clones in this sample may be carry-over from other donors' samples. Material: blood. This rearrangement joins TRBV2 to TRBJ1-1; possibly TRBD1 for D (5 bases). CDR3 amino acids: CASGLDTEDFF. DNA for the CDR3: TGTGCCAGCGGTCTGGACACCGAAGATTTCTTT.